Following are 9 T cell receptor beta chains from one sample sequenced in a study of T cell repertoires in ileal Crohn's disease. Some clones are missing from TCRdb's copy, which holds only in-frame ones; the method was immunoSEQ multiplex PCR. The sample lists approximately 12,000 clones, around 78% occurring once. Time point in this sample: neoterminal ileum biopsy at postoperative endoscopy, about 6 months after surgery. The specimen was ileal tissue. The receptors shown here come from an adult with Crohn's disease.

The chain employs TRBV28 and TRBJ2-3; D ambiguous. Germline CDR1 MDHEN, CDR2 SYDVKM. V gave up 8 bases and J gave up 1 base, with 4 bases separating them. The CDR3 is 11 amino acids. The CDR3 protein is CASEGTDTQYF. The DNA of the CDR3 is TGTGCCAGCGAGGGCACAGATACGCAGTATTTT.

This clone has just a few counts. The gene calls are TRBV5-1 and TRBJ1-2, with unresolved D. The V and J ends lost 3 bases and 13 bases respectively, with 19 bases between them. Germline loops: CDR1 SGHRS, CDR2 YFSETQ. The CDR3 runs 13 residues. CDR3: CASSSTNGGFSTF. CDR3 nucleotides: TGCGCCAGCAGCTCCACCAACGGAGGGTTTAGCACCTTC.

The rearrangement joins TRBV7-8 to TRBJ2-5, with TRBD2 identical over 7 bases. J lost 4 bases, V lost 5 bases, and 10 bases had no gene match. In germline, CDR1 is SGHVS, CDR2 FQNEAQ. This CDR3 is built from 15 residues. CDR3 sequence: CASSTRGGTGETQYF. The CDR3 DNA reads TGTGCCAGCAGCACCCGGGGAGGGACGGGAGAGACCCAGTACTTC.

The V call is TRBV5-4, the J call TRBJ1-5; D may be TRBD1 (6 bases). The germline V gene encodes CDR1 SGHNT and CDR2 YYREEE (reference sequence). CDR3 size: 14 residues. Trimming took off 0 bases at V and 6 bases at J, with 10 bases between the two ends. The CDR3 reads CASSLGVGGQPQHF. The CDR3, as DNA: TGTGCCAGCAGCTTGGGGGTAGGGGGTCAGCCCCAGCATTTT.

By frequency in the sample, this clone is medium-sized. The V and J genes are TRBV7-2 and TRBJ2-7; D not resolved. Looked up from germline, CDR1 is SGHTA and CDR2 is FQGNSA. This CDR3 contains 12 residues. The V gene lost 4 bases and the J gene lost 4 bases, with 8 bases spanning the gap. CDR3 sequence (DNA): TGTGCCAGCAGCTATCCTAGGTACGAGCAGTACTTC. Translating gives CASSYPRYEQYF.

This chain links TRBV7-2 with TRBJ1-1; no definite D call. V lost 2 bases and J 0 bases, leaving 10 bases between the germline ends. Per germline, CDR1 SGHTA and CDR2 FQGNSA. This CDR3 is 15 amino acids long. CDR3: CASSLSGGMNTEAFF. CDR3 coding DNA: TGTGCCAGCAGCTTAAGCGGCGGCATGAACACTGAAGCTTTCTTT.

The chain carries TRBV6-1 and TRBJ2-1; the D gene is possibly TRBD1 (6 bases). The ends were cut back, 1 base at V and 2 bases at J, with 15 bases in the middle. CDR1 and CDR2 (germline): MNHNS, SASEGT. The CDR3 is 17 amino acids. The CDR3 bases are TGTGCCAGCAGTGAAGGAGGGGGACATGGGCCCTACAATGAGCAGTTCTTC. Translated, it gives CASSEGGGHGPYNEQFF.

The chain has TRBV5-1 and TRBJ2-3, with 11 bases lining up with TRBD2. This CDR3 has 16 amino acids. Germline CDR1 SGHRS, CDR2 YFSETQ. With V trimmed by 6 bases and J by 3 bases, 9 bases remained unmatched. CDR3 amino acids: CASTDLSGGATDTQYF. CDR3 nucleotide sequence: TGCGCCAGCACCGATCTTAGCGGGGGGGCGACAGATACGCAGTATTTT.

This clone appeared a few times. V gene TRBV2 combines with J gene TRBJ2-7; TRBD2 matches 9 bases. V dropped 0 bases and J dropped 4; count of bases not matched to a gene: 10. The germline CDR1 and CDR2 sequences are SNHLY and FYNNEI. This CDR3 region has 17 residues. CDR3 region: CASSEALRREGRYEQYF. CDR3 in DNA: TGTGCCAGCAGTGAAGCGCTTCGGCGGGAGGGCCGATACGAGCAGTACTTC.